This T cell receptor beta chain was sequenced in a study of cytomegalovirus exposure and HLA in healthy donors. Whole-study findings and limits: Within an earlier analysis, most TCR beta V segments proved productive either about 90% or about 30% of the time. It emerged from a later analysis that several of the most significant clusters appeared to be linked to common viral pathogens.

As to this clone: Its antigen is still unknown.

The V end was cut by 8 bases, the J end by 6 bases, with 13 bases between. From germline, CDR1 is SGHTA and CDR2 FQGNSA. The length of the CDR3 is 12 residues. Primers for the PCR totalled 60 Vbeta and 13 Jbeta. Measured with immunoSEQ multiplex PCR; TCRdb has only the in-frame clones, and not every one. Altogether approximately 110,000 clones are present, approximately 80% being singletons, with the ten largest covering about 0.25%. Donors sampled were nominally healthy, though unrecorded immune exposures were likely. The sample consisted of PBMCs. This clonotype was sampled from a man in his forties or fifties in good health and CMV-seronegative. This chain links TRBV7-2 with TRBJ2-5; D gene uncertain. DNA for the CDR3: TGTGCCAGCCGCCTACCCCCGAAGACCCAGTACTTC. Translated, it gives CASRLPPKTQYF.